These 17 T cell receptor beta chains share one sample of origin, sequenced in a study of T-cell memory formation after mild COVID-19. TCRdb itself ran the 5' RACE reads through MiXCR, one entry per CDR3 protein. The sample has some 300,000 distinct CDR3 sequences; approximately 19% are singletons. The sequenced material came from PBMCs or a T cell subset sorted from them (not recorded which). The receptor source for this set is a man younger than 30 who had mild COVID-19 (a few samples of this study predate the infection). Cell type and time point are not known.

Many counts were recorded for this clonotype. The chain recombines TRBV28 with TRBJ2-7, with D possibly matching TRBD1 (5 bases). V lost 5 bases and J 6 bases, leaving 14 bases between the germline ends. The CDR3 is made up of 13 amino acids. The germline CDR1 and CDR2 sequences are MDHEN and SYDVKM. CDR3 amino acids: CASSPGISFEQYV. The CDR3 DNA sequence: TGTGCCAGCAGTCCAGGGATCTCATTCGAGCAGTACGTC.

There are a few counts of this clonotype. CDR3: CASSQPGLATETQYF. In nucleotides, the CDR3 is TGTGCCAGCAGCCAGCCCGGACTAGCTACTGAGACCCAGTACTTC. The chain employs TRBV7-2 and TRBJ2-5; TRBD2 aligns across 8 bases. V shed 5 bases and J 5 bases; nucleotides not matched to a gene: 10. Looked up from germline, CDR1 is SGHTA and CDR2 is FQGNSA. This CDR3 is 15 amino acids long.

This clonotype was observed a few times. The CDR3 nucleotides read TGTGCCAGCAGCCGCAGGGAAGACACTGAAGCTTTCTTT. This translates into CASSRREDTEAFF. V and J are TRBV3-1 and TRBJ1-1; tentative D call: TRBD1 (5 bases). From germline, CDR1 is LGHDT and CDR2 YNNKEL (reference sequence). The CDR3 contains 13 residues. With 4 bases removed from V and 3 bases from J, the gap between germline ends came to 9 bases.

V is TRBV9 and J is TRBJ1-2; no clear D gene. The CDR3 is made up of 16 amino acids. Trimming cost V 2 bases and J 5 bases, with 19 bases left between them. Germline assignment: CDR1 SGDLS and CDR2 YYNGEE. The CDR3 DNA is TGTGCCAGCAGCGTCGGAGCCGGGCCCCTGGGATATGGCTACACCTTC. Its translation is CASSVGAGPLGYGYTF.

The chain employs TRBV7-9 and TRBJ2-1, with 8 bases aligning to TRBD1. CDR3 size: 13 residues. The ends lost 11 bases at V and 7 bases at J; junction bases unmatched: 10. Germline CDR1 reads SEHNR; CDR2 reads FQNEAQ (reference sequence). CDR3 nucleotides: TGTGCCGGCGCTGGGGACAGGACTAATGAGCAGTTCTTC. Translation gives CAGAGDRTNEQFF.

In its sample, this clonotype was seen a few times. The V call is TRBV7-9, the J call TRBJ1-2; D gene uncertain. V was pared by 5 bases and J by 10 bases, with 17 bases between. Germline V CDR1 and CDR2: SEHNR, FQNEAQ (reference sequence). The length of the CDR3 is 13 residues. In DNA, the CDR3 is TGTGCCAGCAGCCCCCCATTAAACGACATCTACACCTTC. It codes for CASSPPLNDIYTF.

This clonotype was counted many times. V usage is TRBV6-5 and J usage is TRBJ2-5, with D perhaps assigned TRBD1 or TRBD2 (5 bases each). This CDR3 has 14 residues. Per the germline V gene, CDR1 is MNHEY and CDR2 is SVGAGI. The germline V and J ends were trimmed by 5 bases and 5 bases, with 15 bases remaining between them. The CDR3 nucleotides are TGTGCCAGCAGTCCACGGGGCCTTCGGGAGACCCAGTACTTC. Its protein product is CASSPRGLRETQYF.

The V gene is TRBV29-1, the J gene TRBJ2-1, with TRBD2 matching over 10 bases. The trim removed 6 bases at V and 5 bases at J, leaving 4 bases unmatched. The CDR3 is 13 residues long. The germline V gene encodes CDR1 SQVTM and CDR2 ANQGSEA. The CDR3 is CSVGTSVNNEQFF. CDR3 coding DNA: TGCAGCGTAGGGACTAGCGTTAACAATGAGCAGTTCTTC.

This chain joins TRBV7-2 and TRBJ1-5; D remains ambiguous. Germline lookup yields CDR1 SGHTA and CDR2 FQGNSA. V was cut by 3 bases and J by 4 bases, with 7 bases left in between. CDR3 length: 13 residues. The chain's CDR3 is CASSFNVNQPQHF. In DNA form, the CDR3 reads TGTGCCAGCAGCTTCAACGTGAATCAGCCCCAGCATTTT.

This clonotype was found many times. This chain uses TRBV5-1 with TRBJ2-5, with D possibly TRBD2 on 6 matching bases. CDR3 length: 15 amino acids. Trimming removed 6 bases from V and 2 bases from J, with 17 bases in between. Germline V gene sequence: CDR1 SGHRS, CDR2 YFSETQ. CDR3 protein: CASMRWGTPQETQYF. CDR3 coding DNA: TGCGCCAGCATGCGATGGGGGACTCCGCAAGAGACCCAGTACTTC.

The chain recombines TRBV28 with TRBJ2-5, with a possible D match to TRBD2 (7 bases). The CDR3 spans 14 residues. Germline CDR1 MDHEN, CDR2 SYDVKM. Trimming took 5 bases from V and 4 from J, leaving 14 bases between them. The CDR3 spells CASSGGAVAETQYF. CDR3 in DNA: TGTGCCAGCAGTGGGGGGGCGGTGGCAGAGACCCAGTACTTC.

CDR3 sequence reads: CSAFTGGFYNSPLHF. CDR3 DNA: TGCAGTGCTTTTACAGGGGGCTTTTATAATTCACCCCTCCACTTT. The chain combines TRBV20-1 with TRBJ1-6, with 9 positions matching TRBD1. This CDR3 region has 15 residues. Trimming cost V 5 bases and J 4 bases; bases outside gene matches: 6. The germline gives CDR1 DFQATT, CDR2 SNEGSKA (reference sequence).

V and J are TRBV7-9 and TRBJ1-1; 8 bases map to TRBD1. The CDR3 is 15 residues long. Germline V CDR1 and CDR2: SEHNR, FQNEAQ (reference sequence). V was clipped by 3 bases and J by 1 base; unmatched bases: 4. The CDR3 sequence is CASSFWTGPNTEAFF. CDR3 nucleotides: TGTGCCAGCAGCTTCTGGACAGGGCCGAACACTGAAGCTTTCTTT.

The chain has TRBV4-1 and TRBJ2-7; 7 bases line up with TRBD2. After removal of 0 bases from V and 3 bases from J, the junction contained 17 bases not matched to a gene. The CDR3 contains 19 residues. Germline CDR1 reads MGHRA; CDR2 reads YSYEKL. In DNA form, the CDR3 reads TGCGCCAGCAGCCAAGATTGGGGGGGGTTTACGGCGGCGGGCTACGAGCAGTACGTC. Translated: CASSQDWGGFTAAGYEQYV.

Only a few counts were recorded for this clonotype. This chain uses TRBV5-6 with TRBJ2-3; 8 nucleotides agree with TRBD1. The length of the CDR3 is 13 residues. Germline CDR1 and CDR2: SGHDT and YYEEEE. V lost 4 bases to trimming and J lost 6 bases; unmatched junction nucleotides: 4. The CDR3 region has the DNA TGTGCCAGCAGCCTGGACAGGGTGGATACGCAGTATTTT. Amino acid sequence: CASSLDRVDTQYF.

Only a few counts were recorded for this clonotype. This chain uses TRBV9 with TRBJ1-2; 9 bases map to TRBD1. The trim removed 0 bases at V and 5 bases at J, leaving 8 bases unmatched. The germline gives CDR1 SGDLS, CDR2 YYNGEE. There are 16 residues in the CDR3. This chain's CDR3 is CASSVGGTGSKYGYTF. The CDR3 nucleotides are TGTGCCAGCAGCGTAGGGGGGACAGGGTCGAAGTATGGCTACACCTTC.

This clonotype appeared a few times. The chain is built from TRBV7-9 and TRBJ2-7, with a tentative D call TRBD1 (6 bases). Germline CDR1 reads SEHNR; CDR2 reads FQNEAQ (reference sequence). The CDR3 runs to 14 residues. V gave up 5 bases and J gave up 2 bases, with 13 bases separating them. The CDR3 is CASSPPQGPYEQYF. In DNA, the CDR3 is TGTGCCAGCAGCCCCCCACAGGGCCCCTACGAGCAGTACTTC. Combining the CDR3 with reference TRBV7-9 and TRBJ2-7 gives the whole variable domain DTGVSQNPRHKITKRGQNVTFRCDPISEHNRLYWYRQTLGQGPEFLTYFQNEAQLEKSRLLSDRFSAERPKGSFSTLEIQRTEQGDSAMYLCASSPPQGPYEQYFGPGTRLTVT.